The 10 T cell receptor beta chains presented below share a single source sample, sequenced in a study of T cell changes during pregnancy in multiple sclerosis. Using immunoSEQ multiplex PCR, the repertoire was profiled, and TCRdb retains in-frame clones only, with some absent. There are about 28,000 clones in the sample; 92% occur only once, and under 5% lies in the top ten. The sample in question was peripheral blood, obtained in the first trimester of pregnancy. The source of these receptors is a female donor in good health, enrolled as a control in a pregnancy study.

This chain links TRBV29-1 with TRBJ2-7; 8 bases map to TRBD1. The V segment lost 0 bases and the J segment 1 base; nucleotides outside the gene matches: 11. The germline gives CDR1 SQVTM, CDR2 ANQGSEA. CDR3 length: 17 residues. CDR3 sequence reads: CSVEDHEGQESSYEQYF. As DNA, the CDR3 is TGCAGCGTTGAAGATCACGAGGGACAGGAGAGTTCCTACGAGCAGTACTTC.

This rearrangement joins TRBV18 to TRBJ1-1; D might be TRBD1 (5 bases). The germline CDR1 and CDR2 sequences are KGHSH and LQKENI. The CDR3 totals 12 residues. The V end was cut by 3 bases, the J end by 5 bases, with 7 bases between. Here the CDR3 DNA reads TGTGCCAGCTCACCGAAGGGGACTGAAGCTTTCTTT. Protein sequence: CASSPKGTEAFF. Combining the CDR3 with reference TRBV18 and TRBJ1-1 gives the whole variable domain NAGVMQNPRHLVRRRGQEARLRCSPMKGHSHVYWYRQLPEEGLKFMVYLQKENIIDESGMPKERFSAEFPKEGPSILRIQQVVRGDSAAYFCASSPKGTEAFFGQGTRLTVV.

This chain links TRBV7-2 with TRBJ2-7; 11 bases line up with TRBD2. The CDR3 sequence is 16 residues long. V was pared by 4 bases and J by 4 bases, with 9 bases of the junction left unmatched. Germline V CDR1 and CDR2: SGHTA, FQGNSA. The CDR3 sequence is CASSWDSGGARYEQYF. The DNA of the CDR3 is TGTGCCAGCAGCTGGGATAGCGGGGGGGCTCGTTACGAGCAGTACTTC.

The gene calls are TRBV10-1 and TRBJ2-7, with D possibly TRBD1 on 6 matching bases. V gave up 2 bases and J gave up 6 bases, with 8 bases separating them. CDR1 WNHNN and CDR2 SYGVQD come from the germline V gene (reference sequence). The CDR3 covers 12 residues. The CDR3 DNA sequence: TGCGCCAGCAGTGAGACAGGGATCGAGCAGTACTTC. Translated, it gives CASSETGIEQYF.

The V gene is TRBV14, the J gene TRBJ2-2; 7 bases are shared with TRBD1. Germline values: CDR1 SGHDN, CDR2 FVKESK. This CDR3 is 17 amino acids long. Unmatched junction bases numbered 8, after V lost 1 base and J lost 3 bases. The CDR3 sequence: CASSQGDSEGYTGELFF. Here the CDR3 DNA reads TGTGCCAGCAGCCAAGGGGACAGTGAGGGCTACACCGGGGAGCTGTTTTTT.

The chain recombines TRBV5-6 with TRBJ1-5; D is uncertain. The CDR3 length is 16 residues. Between the trimmed V and J ends, which lost 4 bases and 2 bases, there was a span of 16 bases. Germline V gives CDR1 SGHDT, CDR2 YYEEEE. In nucleotides, the CDR3 is TGTGCCAGCAGCCTATCTGGACCCGGGGGCAATCAGCCCCAGCATTTT. Protein sequence: CASSLSGPGGNQPQHF.

V and J are TRBV30 and TRBJ2-7; 11 bases are shared with TRBD2. This CDR3 comprises 12 residues. Germline-derived CDR1 and CDR2 are GTSNPN and SVGIG (reference sequence). The trim removed 4 bases at V and 7 bases at J, leaving 3 bases unmatched. The chain's CDR3 is CAWTSGGREQYF. CDR3 DNA sequence: TGTGCCTGGACTAGCGGGGGGAGGGAGCAGTACTTC.

The chain is built from TRBV5-1 and TRBJ1-1, with TRBD1 as a possible D gene (6 bases). The ends were cut back, 0 bases at V and 1 base at J, with 13 bases in the middle. Germline V gene sequence: CDR1 SGHRS, CDR2 YFSETQ. The CDR3 is made up of 16 amino acids. The CDR3 bases are TGCGCCAGCAGCTTGGGAGGGGGGGGACCGAACACTGAAGCTTTCTTT. This gives the protein CASSLGGGGPNTEAFF.

This chain uses TRBV7-9 with TRBJ1-2; perhaps TRBD1 as D (6 bases). From germline, CDR1 is SEHNR and CDR2 FQNEAQ (reference sequence). The CDR3 is 13 residues long. The V end lost 5 bases, the J end lost 2 bases, and 9 bases lay between the germline ends. This chain's CDR3 is CASSPTGNYGYTF. The CDR3, as DNA: TGTGCCAGCAGCCCAACAGGGAACTATGGCTACACCTTC.

This chain connects TRBV30 to TRBJ1-3; D is ambiguous. V dropped 5 bases and J dropped 7 bases, with 9 bases sitting between them. Germline lookup yields CDR1 GTSNPN and CDR2 SVGIG (reference sequence). The CDR3 length is 11 residues. The CDR3 sequence: CAWYQMNTIYF. The CDR3 DNA reads as TGTGCCTGGTATCAGATGAACACCATATATTTT.